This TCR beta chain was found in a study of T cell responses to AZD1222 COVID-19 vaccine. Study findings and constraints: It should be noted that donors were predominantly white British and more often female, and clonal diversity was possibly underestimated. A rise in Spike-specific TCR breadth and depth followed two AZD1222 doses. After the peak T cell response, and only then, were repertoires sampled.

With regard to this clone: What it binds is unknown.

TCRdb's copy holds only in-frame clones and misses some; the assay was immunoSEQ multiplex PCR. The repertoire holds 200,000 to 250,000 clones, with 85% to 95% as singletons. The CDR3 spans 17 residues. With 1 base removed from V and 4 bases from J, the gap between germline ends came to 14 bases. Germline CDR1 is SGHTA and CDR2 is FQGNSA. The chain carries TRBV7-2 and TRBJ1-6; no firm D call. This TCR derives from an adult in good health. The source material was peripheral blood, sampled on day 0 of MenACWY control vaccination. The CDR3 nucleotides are TGTGCCAGCAGCTTAGTCCAGGTTCGTCGATATAATTCACCCCTCCACTTT. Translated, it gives CASSLVQVRRYNSPLHF.